The present TCR beta chain was sequenced within a study of blood T cell repertoires in COVID-19. Germline values: CDR1 LNHDA, CDR2 SQIVND (reference sequence). V was pared by 9 bases and J by 2 bases, with 10 bases of the junction left unmatched. The length of the CDR3 is 15 residues. The method was immunoSEQ multiplex PCR; TCRdb's version includes in-frame clones alone and lacks a portion of them. Altogether more than 200,000 clones are present, approximately 86% being singletons, with the ten largest covering 9.5% to 13%. Material for sequencing was peripheral blood. V usage is TRBV19 and J usage is TRBJ2-3, with 8 bases fitting TRBD2. This clonotype was obtained from a woman between 45 and 60 years old with COVID-19, enrolled during active disease. The chain's CDR3 is CASSSGGGTTDTQYF. The CDR3 DNA reads as TGTGCCAGCTCGTCTGGCGGGGGGACCACAGATACGCAGTATTTT.